What follows are 7 T cell receptor beta chains derived from one specimen sequenced in a study of T cell repertoires in cytomegalovirus infection. TCRdb used MiXCR to reprocess the reads, holding one entry per CDR3 protein. The sample contains around 270,000 distinct CDR3 sequences, less than 9.5% of which appear only once. The sequencing input was PBMCs. These receptors all stem from a human donor in good health (CMV status not recorded). Some clones in this sample may be carry-over from other donors' samples.

The J gene is TRBJ2-7, the V gene TRBV28; D possibly uses TRBD1 or TRBD2 (5 bases each). The CDR3 extends over 15 amino acids. V was shortened by 3 bases and J by 2 bases, with 14 bases between the two germline ends. Germline values: CDR1 MDHEN, CDR2 SYDVKM. CDR3 coding DNA: TGTGCCAGCAGTTTCTGGGGGAAAGAGACCTACGAGCAGTACTTC. Translation: CASSFWGKETYEQYF.

This clonotype was seen repeatedly, ten times or more. The chain couples TRBV12-3 or TRBV12-4 to TRBJ1-1, with D hard to call. The CDR3 loop spans 13 amino acids. Trimming removed 1 base from V and 5 bases from J, with 8 bases in between. CDR3 sequence: CASSLERKTEAFF. The CDR3 nucleotides are TGTGCCAGCAGTTTAGAGCGGAAAACTGAAGCTTTCTTT.

This clonotype showed up just a few times. The CDR3 nucleotides read TGTGCCAGCAGCCCGCAACCCGGTAGCGGCGCCTCCTACGAGCAGTACTTC. This encodes CASSPQPGSGASYEQYF. This chain uses TRBV11-2 with TRBJ2-7, with a possible D match to TRBD2 (6 bases). Deletions cut 5 bases from V and 0 bases from J, with 20 bases between. This CDR3 spans 17 amino acids. The germline gives CDR1 SGHAT, CDR2 FQNNGV.

This clonotype was detected many times. The chain employs TRBV6-7 and TRBJ1-5; D is ambiguous. TRBV6-7 counts as an open reading frame of uncertain function. The CDR3 length is 15 residues. V dropped 4 bases and J dropped 1 base, with 11 bases sitting between them. DNA of the CDR3: TGTGCCAGCAGTTGCCAGGATCTAAGCAATCAGCCCCAGCATTTT. Its protein product is CASSCQDLSNQPQHF.

This clonotype was picked up many times. V is TRBV7-8 and J is TRBJ2-3; TRBD2 aligns across 14 bases. Germline V gives CDR1 SGHVS, CDR2 FQNEAQ. Trimming took 5 bases from V and 6 from J; bases not matched to a gene: 4. The CDR3 extends over 15 amino acids. CDR3 residues: CASSPWTSGGDTQYF. CDR3 bases: TGTGCCAGCAGCCCGTGGACTAGCGGGGGGGATACGCAGTATTTT.

This clonotype was seen a handful of times. J is TRBJ1-5 and V is TRBV6-2 or TRBV6-3; D remains unclear. CDR1 is MNHEY and CDR2 is SVGEGT in the germline V gene. The CDR3 spans 12 residues. V was trimmed by 7 bases and J by 6 bases, leaving 10 bases between them. This CDR3 reads CASKVAGQPQHF. For the CDR3, the DNA is TGTGCCAGCAAAGTCGCGGGTCAGCCCCAGCATTTT.

This clonotype was detected ten times or more. V gene TRBV7-2 combines with J gene TRBJ2-2, with TRBD1 identical over 7 bases. The V and J ends lost 5 bases and 0 bases, in that order; junction bases with no gene match: 6. CDR3 length: 16 amino acids. Germline CDR1 reads SGHTA; CDR2 reads FQGNSA. The CDR3 nucleotides read TGTGCCAGCAGCCCCAGGGACAGATCGAACACCGGGGAGCTGTTTTTT. Translating it yields CASSPRDRSNTGELFF.